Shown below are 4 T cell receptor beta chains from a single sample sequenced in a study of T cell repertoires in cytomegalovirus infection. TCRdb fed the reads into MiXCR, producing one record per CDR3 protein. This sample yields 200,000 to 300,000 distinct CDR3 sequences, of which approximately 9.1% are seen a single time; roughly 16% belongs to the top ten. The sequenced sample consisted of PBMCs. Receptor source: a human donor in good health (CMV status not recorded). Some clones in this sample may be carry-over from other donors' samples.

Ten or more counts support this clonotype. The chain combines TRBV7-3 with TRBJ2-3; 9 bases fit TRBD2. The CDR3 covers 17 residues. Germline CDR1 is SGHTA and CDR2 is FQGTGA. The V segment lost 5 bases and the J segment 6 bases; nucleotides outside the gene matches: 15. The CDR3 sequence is CASSPRGAGGPWDTQYF. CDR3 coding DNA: TGTGCCAGCAGCCCCCGGGGGGCGGGGGGGCCATGGGATACGCAGTATTTT.

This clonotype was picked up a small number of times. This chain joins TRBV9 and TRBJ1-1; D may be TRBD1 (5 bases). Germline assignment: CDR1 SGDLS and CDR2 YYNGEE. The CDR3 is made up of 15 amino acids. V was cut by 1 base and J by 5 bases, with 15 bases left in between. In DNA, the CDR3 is TGTGCCAGCAGCGTAATTCCGGACACACCGACTGAAGCTTTCTTT. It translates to CASSVIPDTPTEAFF.

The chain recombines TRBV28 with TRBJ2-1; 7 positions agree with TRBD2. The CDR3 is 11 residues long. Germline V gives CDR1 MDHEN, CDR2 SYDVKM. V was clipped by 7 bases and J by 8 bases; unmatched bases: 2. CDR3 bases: TGTGCCAGCAATGGGGGGGATGAGCAGTTCTTC. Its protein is CASNGGDEQFF.

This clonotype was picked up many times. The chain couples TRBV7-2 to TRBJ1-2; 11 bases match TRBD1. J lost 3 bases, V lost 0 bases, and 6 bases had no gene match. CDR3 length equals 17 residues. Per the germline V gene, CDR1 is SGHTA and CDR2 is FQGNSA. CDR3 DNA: TGTGCCAGCAGCTTAGCGCCGGGACAGGGGGGAGACTATGGCTACACCTTC. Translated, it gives CASSLAPGQGGDYGYTF. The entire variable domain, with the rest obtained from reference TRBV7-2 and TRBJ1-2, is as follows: GAGVSQSPSNKVTEKGKDVELRCDPISGHTALYWYRQSLGQGLEFLIYFQGNSAPDKSGLPSDRFSAERTGGSVSTLTIQRTQQEDSAVYLCASSLAPGQGGDYGYTFGSGTRLTVV.